One sample yielded the 16 T cell receptor beta chains listed below, sequenced in a study of blood T cell repertoires in COVID-19 (dated by TCRdb to 2018 to 2021). Receptors were amplified or captured by the immunoSEQ multiplex PCR assay. The source is immuneACCESS, and TCRdb retained only in-frame sequences with V and J called. Part of the clones is not carried over; for the studies checked, unresolved V genes explain less than half of this, and the remainder is unexplained. The sample includes 150,000 to 170,000 clones, with just under 85% observed a single time. Less than 30% of the sample goes to the ten largest clones. The sample was peripheral blood. These receptors all come from a woman aged 60-75 years with acute or convalescent COVID-19.

The V and J genes are TRBV11-1 and TRBJ2-5; maybe TRBD2 (6 bases). Trimming removed 5 bases from V and 2 bases from J, with 18 bases in between. Germline V gives CDR1 SGHAT, CDR2 FQDESV (reference sequence). There are 16 residues in the CDR3. CDR3 bases: TGTGCCAGCAGCACGGGACTCCGACCCTTACAAGAGACCCAGTACTTC. Its protein is CASSTGLRPLQETQYF.

The chain uses TRBV28 and TRBJ1-1; the D gene is possibly TRBD1 (5 bases). Between the trimmed V and J ends, which lost 2 bases and 6 bases, there was a span of 16 bases. The CDR3 runs to 15 residues. Germline V CDR1 and CDR2: MDHEN, SYDVKM. This CDR3 reads CASSLHRGGGAEAFF. As DNA, the CDR3 is TGTGCCAGCAGTTTACACCGGGGTGGGGGGGCTGAAGCTTTCTTT.

The rearrangement uses TRBV6-6 and TRBJ1-5; 9 bases are shared with TRBD1. In germline, CDR1 is MNHNY, CDR2 SVGAGI (reference sequence). The CDR3 totals 19 residues. The V and J ends lost 7 bases and 7 bases, in that order; junction bases with no gene match: 23. CDR3 amino acids: CASNRPGTGSPRGDQPQHF. Written as DNA, the CDR3 is TGTGCCAGCAATCGCCCCGGGACAGGGTCTCCTAGAGGGGACCAGCCCCAGCATTTT.

This chain uses TRBV7-9 with TRBJ1-4, with D tentatively TRBD1 (5 bases). Looked up from germline, CDR1 is SEHNR and CDR2 is FQNEAQ (reference sequence). V lost 5 bases and J lost 5, with 15 bases in between. The CDR3 has 15 residues. The CDR3 bases are TGTGCCAGCAGCCCTAGGGAAGGGGTAAATGAAAAACTGTTTTTT. It translates to CASSPREGVNEKLFF.

The rearrangement links TRBV9 to TRBJ1-5; D is possibly TRBD1 (5 bases). Germline CDR1 SGDLS, CDR2 YYNGEE. Trimming pared 3 bases from V and 6 bases from J, leaving 16 bases between. This CDR3 has 15 amino acids. The CDR3 loop reads CASSAGWGGTQPQHF. The CDR3 DNA sequence: TGTGCCAGCAGCGCCGGGTGGGGGGGAACTCAGCCCCAGCATTTT.

V gene TRBV2 combines with J gene TRBJ2-7, with D tentatively TRBD2 (6 bases). CDR1 SNHLY and CDR2 FYNNEI come from the germline V gene. The CDR3 covers 15 residues. Trimming removed 7 bases from V and 4 bases from J, with 20 bases in between. CDR3 in amino acids: CASIPKGREPYEQYF. CDR3 nucleotides: TGTGCCAGCATCCCCAAGGGACGGGAGCCGTACGAGCAGTACTTC.

This clone was seen more than once but under ten times. This rearrangement joins TRBV3-1 (or the pseudogene TRBV3-2) to TRBJ1-6; D ambiguous. The CDR3 length is 17 residues. Trimming left V 0 bases short and J 0 bases short, with 9 bases between. Looked up from germline, CDR1 is LGHDT and CDR2 is YNNKEL (reference sequence). Written as DNA, the CDR3 is TGTGCCAGCAGCCAAGAGGGTAGGAGCTCCTATAATTCACCCCTCCACTTT. Amino acid sequence: CASSQEGRSSYNSPLHF.

The chain is built from TRBV4-1 and TRBJ1-1, with D perhaps TRBD1 (6 bases). In germline, CDR1 is MGHRA, CDR2 YSYEKL. V was cut by 0 bases and J by 2 bases, with 10 bases left in between. The CDR3 contains 15 residues. CDR3 DNA sequence: TGCGCCAGCAGCCAAGAGGGACATGAAAACACTGAAGCTTTCTTT. As protein: CASSQEGHENTEAFF.

In this sample, this clone turned up once. The chain employs TRBV7-2 and TRBJ1-1, with TRBD1 as a possible D gene (5 bases). The germline V and J ends were trimmed by 2 bases and 0 bases, with 7 bases remaining between them. In germline, CDR1 is SGHTA, CDR2 FQGNSA. The CDR3 consists of 14 residues. The CDR3 protein is CASSLIQVNTEAFF. In DNA form, the CDR3 reads TGTGCCAGCAGCTTAATACAGGTGAACACTGAAGCTTTCTTT.

This chain links TRBV7-2 with TRBJ2-4, with D possibly matching TRBD1 (6 bases). The CDR3 spans 13 residues. Per germline, CDR1 SGHTA and CDR2 FQGNSA. Trimming shortened V by 4 bases and J by 9 bases, and 13 bases separated the two germline ends. The CDR3 nucleotides read TGTGCCAGCAGCTCAAGGGGGAGCGCCATTCAGTACTTC. It specifies CASSSRGSAIQYF.

This chain links TRBV28 with TRBJ1-2; TRBD1 agrees at 10 bases. The CDR3 loop spans 14 amino acids. Germline V gene lookup returns CDR1 MDHEN and CDR2 SYDVKM. Trimming removed 5 bases from V and 3 bases from J; junction bases left unmatched: 3. Written as DNA, the CDR3 is TGTGCCAGCAGTGACAGGGGGCCCCACTATGGCTACACCTTC. Its translation is CASSDRGPHYGYTF.

This rearrangement joins TRBV14 to TRBJ1-6; D may be TRBD1 (6 bases). CDR1 and CDR2 (germline): SGHDN, FVKESK. CDR3 length: 13 residues. The V end lost 5 bases, the J end lost 7 bases, and 9 bases lay between the germline ends. The CDR3 spells CASSGQPNSPLHF. As DNA, the CDR3 is TGTGCCAGCAGCGGACAGCCAAATTCACCCCTCCACTTT. Together with reference TRBV14 and TRBJ1-6, the CDR3 gives the full variable domain: EAGVTQFPSHSVIEKGQTVTLRCDPISGHDNLYWYRRVMGKEIKFLLHFVKESKQDESGMPNNRFLAERTGGTYSTLKVQPAELEDSGVYFCASSGQPNSPLHFGNGTRLTVT.

This clone showed up just once. In nucleotides, the CDR3 is TGTGCCAGCAGCCCCGTCGGGGGGCAAGCAGATACGCAGTATTTT. It encodes CASSPVGGQADTQYF. The chain is built from TRBV7-7 and TRBJ2-3; a possible D gene is TRBD2 (7 bases). The V end lost 5 bases, the J end lost 4 bases, and 16 bases lay between the germline ends. The CDR3 runs to 15 residues. Germline CDR1 reads SSHAT; CDR2 reads FNYEAQ (reference sequence).

The chain employs TRBV7-8 and TRBJ2-2; 15 bases agree with TRBD2. The CDR3 consists of 18 residues. Germline V gives CDR1 SGHVS, CDR2 FQNEAQ. Trimming took 4 bases from V and 3 from J; bases not matched to a gene: 6. CDR3 sequence: CASSSGTSGGIYTGELFF. The CDR3 DNA reads TGTGCCAGCAGCTCCGGGACTAGCGGGGGGATTTACACCGGGGAGCTGTTTTTT.

The chain carries TRBV7-2 and TRBJ2-5; 7 bases fit TRBD1. Looked up from germline, CDR1 is SGHTA and CDR2 is FQGNSA. V shed 5 bases and J 4 bases; nucleotides not matched to a gene: 7. There are 14 residues in the CDR3. The CDR3, as DNA: TGTGCCAGCAGCCAACCACAGGGGCGAGAGACCCAGTACTTC. Residues: CASSQPQGRETQYF.

The CDR3 is CASSLTGDLYNSPLHF. CDR3 bases: TGTGCCAGCAGCCTGACAGGGGATTTGTATAATTCACCCCTCCACTTT. The J gene is TRBJ1-6, the V gene TRBV9, with 8 bases that match TRBD1. There are 16 residues in the CDR3. In germline, CDR1 is SGDLS, CDR2 YYNGEE. Trimming took 4 bases from V and 4 from J; bases not matched to a gene: 7.